One sample yielded the 30 T cell receptor beta chains listed below, sequenced in a study of blood T cell repertoires in COVID-19. Only in-frame clones appear in the TCRdb table, and some are missing; sequencing was by immunoSEQ multiplex PCR. The repertoire holds around 160,000 clones, around 81% seen once, with around 13% in the top ten. Input material: peripheral blood. The receptors stem from a man between 60 and 75 years old with active or convalescent COVID-19.

This rearrangement joins TRBV11-2 to TRBJ2-1; TRBD1 is a possible D gene (6 bases). Per germline, CDR1 SGHAT and CDR2 FQNNGV. This CDR3 has 15 amino acids. V shed 5 bases and J shed 2 bases, with 13 bases lying between them. The CDR3 sequence is CASSTQGGPYNEQFF. The CDR3 DNA reads TGTGCCAGCAGCACACAGGGTGGGCCCTACAATGAGCAGTTCTTC.

The rearrangement joins TRBV7-9 to TRBJ2-1, with 8 bases lining up with TRBD2. CDR1 is SEHNR and CDR2 is FQNEAQ in the germline V gene (reference sequence). V was pared by 4 bases and J by 4 bases, with 6 bases of the junction left unmatched. There are 15 residues in the CDR3. CDR3 amino acids: CASSSTSGNYNEQFF. The CDR3 DNA reads TGTGCCAGCAGCTCCACTAGCGGAAATTACAATGAGCAGTTCTTC. Combining the CDR3 with reference TRBV7-9 and TRBJ2-1 gives the whole variable domain DTGVSQNPRHKITKRGQNVTFRCDPISEHNRLYWYRQTLGQGPEFLTYFQNEAQLEKSRLLSDRFSAERPKGSFSTLEIQRTEQGDSAMYLCASSSTSGNYNEQFFGPGTRLTVL.

In its sample, this clone was seen many times. CDR3 nucleotides: TGTGCCAGCAGCTTAATGCAGGGGATGTATGGCTACACCTTC. Translated: CASSLMQGMYGYTF. The V gene is TRBV7-2, the J gene TRBJ1-2; D possibly corresponds to TRBD1 (6 bases). This CDR3 contains 14 residues. Germline V gives CDR1 SGHTA, CDR2 FQGNSA. Trimming stripped 2 bases from V and 5 bases from J, with 12 bases between.

There are a few counts of this clone. The chain recombines TRBV7-2 with TRBJ2-7; D gene uncertain. This CDR3 region has 11 residues. Trimming cost V 6 bases and J 2 bases, with 5 bases left between them. CDR1 and CDR2 from the germline V gene are SGHTA and FQGNSA. CDR3 residues: CASSRAYEQYF. The CDR3 nucleotides read TGTGCCAGCAGTCGAGCCTACGAGCAGTACTTC. The whole variable domain, remainder taken from reference TRBV7-2 and TRBJ2-7, is GAGVSQSPSNKVTEKGKDVELRCDPISGHTALYWYRQSLGQGLEFLIYFQGNSAPDKSGLPSDRFSAERTGGSVSTLTIQRTQQEDSAVYLCASSRAYEQYFGPGTRLTVT.

V gene TRBV5-4 combines with J gene TRBJ2-1; a possible D gene is TRBD2 (5 bases). Trimming took 3 bases from V and 4 from J, leaving 11 bases between them. The CDR3 consists of 14 residues. Per the germline V gene, CDR1 is SGHNT and CDR2 is YYREEE (reference sequence). In nucleotides, the CDR3 is TGTGCCAGCAGCTCCCAATCGGGGTACAATGAGCAGTTCTTC. Its translation is CASSSQSGYNEQFF.

This clone turned up a few times. This chain joins TRBV25-1 and TRBJ2-1, with 7 bases aligning to TRBD1. J gave up 7 bases and V 3 bases, and 6 bases lay outside the gene matches. Per the germline V gene, CDR1 is MGHDK and CDR2 is SYGVNS. The CDR3 is made up of 14 amino acids. The CDR3 nucleotides read TGTGCCAGCAGTGAGGCCGCCAGGGGGAATGAGCAGTTCTTC. This codes for CASSEAARGNEQFF.

Written as DNA, the CDR3 is TGTGCCAGCAGCCCCTTAGCGGGAAGGAGCGAGCAGTACTTC. The encoded protein is CASSPLAGRSEQYF. The chain joins TRBV14 to TRBJ2-7, with 8 bases matching TRBD2. Germline-derived CDR1 and CDR2 are SGHDN and FVKESK. V gave up 4 bases and J gave up 6 bases; unmatched junction bases: 8. The CDR3 consists of 14 residues.

This chain uses TRBV7-2 with TRBJ1-5; D not certain. Trimming pared 7 bases from V and 9 bases from J, leaving 13 bases between. The CDR3 extends over 12 amino acids. CDR1 is SGHTA and CDR2 is FQGNSA in the germline V gene. As DNA, the CDR3 is TGTGCCAGCACCCAACCGGGTGGGCCCCAGCATTTT. It yields the protein CASTQPGGPQHF.

The V and J genes are TRBV7-9 and TRBJ1-3; D possibly corresponds to TRBD1 (6 bases). CDR1 is SEHNR, CDR2 FQNEAQ, per germline (reference sequence). The CDR3 contains 18 residues. Trimming pared 4 bases from V and 0 bases from J, leaving 19 bases between. CDR3 amino acids: CASSWRGGTGHSGNTIYF. CDR3 sequence (DNA): TGTGCCAGCAGCTGGAGAGGGGGTACAGGGCACTCTGGAAACACCATATATTTT.

This clone was observed a handful of times. This chain uses TRBV29-1 with TRBJ2-2; TRBD1 might be the D (6 bases). Germline loops: CDR1 SQVTM, CDR2 ANQGSEA. The CDR3 sequence is 19 residues long. The ends were cut back, 1 base at V and 6 bases at J, with 27 bases in the middle. CDR3 nucleotides: TGCAGCGTTGAAGGGGTGGACTCAGGGGAAGGTTTTTGGGCCGGGGAGCTGTTTTTT. Its translation: CSVEGVDSGEGFWAGELFF.

The chain has TRBV14 and TRBJ1-3, with D possibly being TRBD1 (5 bases). In germline, CDR1 is SGHDN, CDR2 FVKESK. V lost 4 bases to trimming and J lost 0 bases, with 13 bases between them. The CDR3 totals 16 residues. The CDR3: CASSRDGGGSGNTIYF. The DNA for the CDR3 is TGTGCCAGCAGCCGAGACGGGGGAGGCTCTGGAAACACCATATATTTT.

This clone was counted a single time. The rearrangement links TRBV21-1 to TRBJ2-7; the D call TRBD2 from the table was never checked on the DNA. TRBV21-1 is marked as a pseudogene. CDR3 length: 17 residues. This CDR3 is CASSKVWVGDGKYEQYF. The CDR3 nucleotides read TGTGCCAGCAGCAAAGTTTGGGTTGGAGACGGGAAGTACGAGCAGTACTTC.

The V gene is TRBV20-1, the J gene TRBJ2-7; D perhaps matches TRBD2 (6 bases). The CDR3 runs 14 residues. Per the germline V gene, CDR1 is DFQATT and CDR2 is SNEGSKA (reference sequence). Trimming cost V 3 bases and J 0 bases, with 12 bases left between them. CDR3 region: CSASHWRDSYEQYF. CDR3 bases: TGCAGTGCTAGTCATTGGCGGGACTCCTACGAGCAGTACTTC.

This clone appeared once. The rearrangement links TRBV28 to TRBJ2-1; TRBD2 is a possible D gene (6 bases). CDR1 and CDR2 (germline): MDHEN, SYDVKM. V lost 6 bases to trimming and J lost 6 bases, with 18 bases between them. CDR3 length equals 15 residues. The CDR3 reads CASSPLAEALNEQFF. The CDR3 DNA is TGTGCCAGCAGCCCTTTAGCGGAGGCCCTCAATGAGCAGTTCTTC.

This chain joins TRBV30 and TRBJ2-1, with a tentative D call TRBD1 (5 bases). The CDR3 extends over 13 amino acids. Germline-derived CDR1 and CDR2 are GTSNPN and SVGIG (reference sequence). V was pared by 2 bases and J by 3 bases, with 8 bases between. This CDR3 reads CAWSPDSYNEQFF. CDR3 bases: TGTGCCTGGAGTCCCGACAGCTACAATGAGCAGTTCTTC.

The sample holds one count of this clone. The chain is built from TRBV9 and TRBJ2-3; TRBD2 matches 8 bases. This CDR3 comprises 13 residues. The ends lost 7 bases at V and 3 bases at J; junction bases unmatched: 4. CDR1 SGDLS and CDR2 YYNGEE come from the germline V gene. DNA for the CDR3: TGTGCCAGCGGAACTAGCGGTACAGATACGCAGTATTTT. Its translation: CASGTSGTDTQYF.

The rearrangement uses TRBV6-5 and TRBJ1-1, with 7 positions matching TRBD1. The CDR3 spans 16 residues. CDR1 is MNHEY and CDR2 is SVGAGI in the germline V gene. V was pared by 0 bases and J by 0 bases, with 4 bases of the junction left unmatched. CDR3 sequence (DNA): TGTGCCAGCAGTTACTCAAGGGACAGCATGAACACTGAAGCTTTCTTT. It specifies CASSYSRDSMNTEAFF.

This chain uses TRBV3-1 (or the pseudogene TRBV3-2) with TRBJ2-1; 14 bases agree with TRBD2. This CDR3 spans 16 amino acids. Germline CDR1 LGHDT, CDR2 YNNKEL (reference sequence). The V gene end was trimmed by 4 bases and the J gene end by 9 bases; junction bases not matched to a gene: 8. The CDR3 DNA reads TGTGCCAGCAGCCCTCCGACTAGCGGGAGGGCCGGTGAGCAGTTCTTC. Protein sequence: CASSPPTSGRAGEQFF.

This clone appeared a single time. V and J are TRBV14 and TRBJ1-1; 7 positions agree with TRBD1. Germline values: CDR1 SGHDN, CDR2 FVKESK. The CDR3 has 14 amino acids. V lost 7 bases to trimming and J lost 0 bases; unmatched junction nucleotides: 5. CDR3 amino acids: CASNRDRLNTEAFF. For the CDR3, the DNA is TGTGCCAGCAACAGGGACAGACTGAACACTGAAGCTTTCTTT.

The chain carries TRBV29-1 and TRBJ2-3, with 10 bases lining up with TRBD2. V lost 1 base and J lost 0; bases outside the gene matches: 1. This CDR3 is 15 amino acids long. Germline V gives CDR1 SQVTM, CDR2 ANQGSEA. For the CDR3, the DNA is TGCAGCGTTGAAGGACTAGCGGGCAGCACAGATACGCAGTATTTT. It specifies CSVEGLAGSTDTQYF.

This chain links TRBV27 with TRBJ1-1; D gene uncertain. This CDR3 region has 18 residues. In germline, CDR1 is MNHEY, CDR2 SMNVEV (reference sequence). Trimming stripped 10 bases from V and 4 bases from J, with 31 bases between. The CDR3 nucleotides are TGTGCCACCCCGAGGGTGGGTTCGCCAGGCCCGGAGGGCACTGAAGCTTTCTTT. Its protein product is CATPRVGSPGPEGTEAFF.

In its sample, this clone was seen a few times. DNA for the CDR3: TGTGCCAGCAGGGACAGGGCAGGTGGCTACACCTTC. It encodes CASRDRAGGYTF. This rearrangement joins TRBV3-1 (or the pseudogene TRBV3-2) to TRBJ1-2, with 8 bases fitting TRBD1. The CDR3 extends over 12 amino acids. Germline CDR1 LGHDT, CDR2 YNNKEL (reference sequence). After removal of 6 bases from V and 7 bases from J, the junction contained 4 bases not matched to a gene.

This clone was detected only once. The chain couples TRBV9 to TRBJ2-7; D might be TRBD1 (5 bases). The CDR3 extends over 14 amino acids. V was pared by 3 bases and J by 3 bases, with 13 bases between. CDR1 SGDLS and CDR2 YYNGEE come from the germline V gene. The CDR3 loop reads CASSADSRGYEQYF. The DNA of the CDR3 is TGTGCCAGCAGCGCAGACTCTAGGGGCTACGAGCAGTACTTC.

The CDR3 bases are TGCGCCAGCAGCCTAGGGACTAGCGGGAGGCCCACAGATACGCAGTATTTT. This codes for CASSLGTSGRPTDTQYF. This chain links TRBV5-1 with TRBJ2-3, with TRBD2 matching over 15 bases. Losses at the gene ends were 4 bases for V and 2 bases for J; bases not matched to a gene: 5. This CDR3 region has 17 residues. The V gene's germline CDR1 is SGHRS and CDR2 YFSETQ.

The J gene is TRBJ2-7, the V gene TRBV10-2; possible D gene TRBD1, 6 bases. The V gene lost 6 bases and the J gene lost 2 bases, with 14 bases spanning the gap. The CDR3 extends over 14 amino acids. From germline, CDR1 is WSHSY and CDR2 SAAADI. CDR3 nucleotides: TGCGCCAGCAGCCCGACAGGACCTACCTACGAGCAGTACTTC. This encodes CASSPTGPTYEQYF.

V and J are TRBV7-6 and TRBJ1-5; D possibly corresponds to TRBD1 (6 bases). V was clipped by 6 bases and J by 3 bases, with 12 bases between them. Germline assignment: CDR1 SGHVS and CDR2 FNYEAQ. The CDR3 consists of 14 residues. This CDR3 reads CASSPQGSNQPQHF. CDR3 nucleotides: TGTGCCAGCAGTCCACAGGGTTCCAATCAGCCCCAGCATTTT.

The gene calls are TRBV4-1 and TRBJ2-2; D is unclear. The V gene's germline CDR1 is MGHRA and CDR2 YSYEKL. This CDR3 comprises 17 residues. Trimming took 4 bases from V and 0 from J, leaving 15 bases between them. CDR3 residues: CASSPERHSPNTGELFF. The CDR3 nucleotides read TGCGCCAGCAGCCCTGAGCGTCACTCTCCGAACACCGGGGAGCTGTTTTTT.

The chain is built from TRBV4-1 and TRBJ2-2; TRBD2 matches at 11 bases. V gave up 6 bases and J gave up 1 base; unmatched junction bases: 4. The CDR3 is made up of 16 amino acids. Germline-derived CDR1 and CDR2 are MGHRA and YSYEKL. The CDR3 protein is CASRRGTSGNTGELFF. The CDR3 DNA sequence: TGCGCCAGCAGAAGGGGGACTAGCGGGAACACCGGGGAGCTGTTTTTT.

V usage is TRBV10-3 and J usage is TRBJ1-1; D perhaps matches TRBD1 (6 bases). V was trimmed by 6 bases and J by 6 bases, leaving 14 bases between them. From germline, CDR1 is ENHRY and CDR2 SYGVKD. This CDR3 is built from 13 residues. CDR3 in DNA: TGTGCCATCAGGGGTACAGGGCAGGCTGAAGCTTTCTTT. This encodes CAIRGTGQAEAFF.

As for this clone: Other DNA sequences in the same sample also yield this CDR3. The V call is TRBV12-3 or TRBV12-4, the J call TRBJ1-2; possibly TRBD1 for D (5 bases). The V and J ends lost 3 bases and 8 bases respectively, with 7 bases between them. The CDR3 loop spans 11 amino acids. CDR3 protein: CASSLRGGYTF. CDR3 nucleotides: TGTGCCAGCAGTTTGCGGGGCGGCTACACCTTC.